This T cell receptor (beta chain) comes out of a study of metastatic and nonmetastatic thyroid tumors. Study as a whole: Comparison of repertoires was carried out across blood and tumor or nodule tissue from malignant and benign thyroid patients.

In the original analysis: The study's classifier, a distant-metastasis tool for papillary thyroid cancer, was built using CDR3 differences across clinicopathological groups. Using MiXCR, TCRdb reanalyzed the PCR reads. These V and J calls derive from TCRdb rather than the authors' analysis. Altogether fewer than 40,000 clones are present, approximately 18% being singletons, with the ten largest covering 5% to 8%. This clone was counted many times. Antigen: not known. Until they underwent thyroid surgery, no patient had received any treatment. Whole-study findings and limits: Within blood and tumor, benign nodules reportedly had significantly lower TCR beta diversity than malignant thyroid tumors did.

The CDR3 extends over 14 amino acids. The V gene end was trimmed by 5 bases and the J gene end by 2 bases; junction bases not matched to a gene: 4. The V gene's germline CDR1 is SEHNR and CDR2 FQNEAQ (reference sequence). The genes are TRBV7-9 and TRBJ2-5, with 8 bases identical to TRBD2. The sample taken for sequencing was blood. The clonotype comes from a male donor with papillary thyroid cancer or a benign thyroid nodule (not recorded which). Some clones in this sample may be carry-over from other donors' samples. CDR3 sequence: CASSAGLAQETQYF. The CDR3 DNA reads TGTGCCAGCAGCGCCGGACTAGCTCAAGAGACCCAGTACTTC. The whole variable domain, filled in from reference TRBV7-9 and TRBJ2-5, reads DTGVSQNPRHKITKRGQNVTFRCDPISEHNRLYWYRQTLGQGPEFLTYFQNEAQLEKSRLLSDRFSAERPKGSFSTLEIQRTEQGDSAMYLCASSAGLAQETQYFGPGTRLLVL.